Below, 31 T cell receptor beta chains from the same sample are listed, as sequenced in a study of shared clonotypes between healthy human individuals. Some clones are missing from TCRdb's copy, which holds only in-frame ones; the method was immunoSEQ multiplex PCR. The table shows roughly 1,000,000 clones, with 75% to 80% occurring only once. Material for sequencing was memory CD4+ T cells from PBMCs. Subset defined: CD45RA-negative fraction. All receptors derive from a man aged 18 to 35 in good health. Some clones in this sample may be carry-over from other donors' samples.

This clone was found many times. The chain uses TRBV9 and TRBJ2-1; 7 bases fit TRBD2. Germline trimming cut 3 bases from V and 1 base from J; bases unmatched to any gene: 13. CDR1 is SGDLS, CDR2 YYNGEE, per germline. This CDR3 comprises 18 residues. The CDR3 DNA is TGTGCCAGCAGCGAACCTGCGCGGGGCGGGAGATCCTACAATGAGCAGTTCTTC. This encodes CASSEPARGGRSYNEQFF.

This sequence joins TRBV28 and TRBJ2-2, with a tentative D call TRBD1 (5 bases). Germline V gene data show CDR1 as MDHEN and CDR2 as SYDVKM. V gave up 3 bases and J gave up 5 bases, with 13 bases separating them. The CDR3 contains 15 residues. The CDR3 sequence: CASSLGQGWTGELFF. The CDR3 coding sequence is TGTGCCAGCAGTTTGGGGCAGGGTTGGACCGGGGAGCTGTTTTTT.

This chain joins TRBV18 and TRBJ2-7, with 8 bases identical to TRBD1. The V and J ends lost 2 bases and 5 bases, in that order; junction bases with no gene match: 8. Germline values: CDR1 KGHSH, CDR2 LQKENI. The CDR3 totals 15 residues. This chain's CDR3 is CASSPRTGKRHEQYF. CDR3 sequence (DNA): TGTGCCAGCTCACCAAGGACAGGGAAGCGCCACGAGCAGTACTTC.

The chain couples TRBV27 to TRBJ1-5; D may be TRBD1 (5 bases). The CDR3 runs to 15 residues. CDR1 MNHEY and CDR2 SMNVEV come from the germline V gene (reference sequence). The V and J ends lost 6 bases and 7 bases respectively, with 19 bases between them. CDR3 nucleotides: TGTGCCAGCAGCACCTCGGAAGGGGCAAGGCAGCCCCAGCATTTT. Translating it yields CASSTSEGARQPQHF.

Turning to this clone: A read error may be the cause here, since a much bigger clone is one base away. CDR3 protein: CASSLTGTANTGELFF. Written as DNA, the CDR3 is TGTGCCAGCAGTTTAACCGGGACAGCGAACACCGGGGAGCTGTTTTTT. The J gene is TRBJ2-2, the V gene TRBV7-3; 7 positions match TRBD1. The length of the CDR3 is 16 residues. Germline V lookup: CDR1 SGHTA, CDR2 FQGTGA. Filled out from reference TRBV7-3 and TRBJ2-2, the complete variable domain reads GAGVSQTPSNKVTEKGKYVELRCDPISGHTALYWYRQSLGQGPEFLIYFQGTGAADDSGLPNDRFFAVRPEGSVSTLKIQRTERGDSAVYLCASSLTGTANTGELFFGEGSRLTVL.

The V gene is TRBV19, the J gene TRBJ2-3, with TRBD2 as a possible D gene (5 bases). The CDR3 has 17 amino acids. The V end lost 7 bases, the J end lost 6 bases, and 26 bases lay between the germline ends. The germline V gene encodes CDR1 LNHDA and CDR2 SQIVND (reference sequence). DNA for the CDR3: TGTGCCAGTACCCAACGTGGGCTAGCCTCCGGTCAGGATACGCAGTATTTT. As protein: CASTQRGLASGQDTQYF.

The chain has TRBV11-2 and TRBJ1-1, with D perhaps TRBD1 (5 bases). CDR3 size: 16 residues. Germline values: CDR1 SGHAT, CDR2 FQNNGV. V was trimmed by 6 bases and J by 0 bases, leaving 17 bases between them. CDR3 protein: CASREGPLELNTEAFF. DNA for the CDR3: TGTGCCAGCAGAGAGGGACCGTTGGAGCTGAACACTGAAGCTTTCTTT. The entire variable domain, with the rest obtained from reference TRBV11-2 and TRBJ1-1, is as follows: EAGVAQSPRYKIIEKRQSVAFWCNPISGHATLYWYQQILGQGPKLLIQFQNNGVVDDSQLPKDRFSAERLKGVDSTLKIQPAKLEDSAVYLCASREGPLELNTEAFFGQGTRLTVV.

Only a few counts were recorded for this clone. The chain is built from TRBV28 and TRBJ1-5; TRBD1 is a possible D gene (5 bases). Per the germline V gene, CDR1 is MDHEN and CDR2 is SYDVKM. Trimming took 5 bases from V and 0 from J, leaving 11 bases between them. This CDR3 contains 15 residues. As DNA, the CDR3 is TGTGCCAGCAGTCCCCGGCAGGGTAGCAATCAGCCCCAGCATTTT. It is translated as CASSPRQGSNQPQHF.

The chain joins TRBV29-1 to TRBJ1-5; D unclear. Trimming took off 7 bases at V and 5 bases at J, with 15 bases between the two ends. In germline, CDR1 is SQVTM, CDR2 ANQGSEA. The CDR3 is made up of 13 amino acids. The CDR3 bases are TGCAGCGGAGCCCATGGTTCTGATCAGCCCCAGCATTTT. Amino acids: CSGAHGSDQPQHF.

CDR3 protein: CASSYTSAQETQYF. The CDR3 DNA is TGTGCCAGCAGCTATACTAGCGCACAAGAGACCCAGTACTTC. The chain couples TRBV7-9 to TRBJ2-5; the match to TRBD2 covers 7 bases. Trimming removed 4 bases from V and 2 bases from J; junction bases left unmatched: 4. The CDR3 runs 14 residues. Looked up from germline, CDR1 is SEHNR and CDR2 is FQNEAQ (reference sequence).

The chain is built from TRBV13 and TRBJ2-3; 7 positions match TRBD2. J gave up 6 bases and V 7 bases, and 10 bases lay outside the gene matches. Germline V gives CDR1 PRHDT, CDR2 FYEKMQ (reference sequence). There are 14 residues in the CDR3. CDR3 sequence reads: CASTWGRDADTQYF. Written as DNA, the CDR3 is TGTGCCAGCACCTGGGGGAGGGATGCGGATACGCAGTATTTT.

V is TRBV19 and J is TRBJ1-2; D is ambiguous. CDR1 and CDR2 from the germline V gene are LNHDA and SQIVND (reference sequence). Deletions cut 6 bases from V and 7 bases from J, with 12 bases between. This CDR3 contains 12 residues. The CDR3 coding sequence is TGTGCCAGTAGCTTCCATAGAGTTGGCTACACCTTC. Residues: CASSFHRVGYTF.

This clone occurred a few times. CDR3 region: CATSGLAGTDTQYF. The CDR3 DNA reads TGTGCCACCAGCGGACTAGCGGGCACAGATACGCAGTATTTT. The chain employs TRBV15 and TRBJ2-3, with 10 bases identical to TRBD2. Germline CDR1 reads LNHNV; CDR2 reads YYDKDF (reference sequence). With V trimmed by 5 bases and J by 1 base, 0 bases remained unmatched. This CDR3 is 14 amino acids long.

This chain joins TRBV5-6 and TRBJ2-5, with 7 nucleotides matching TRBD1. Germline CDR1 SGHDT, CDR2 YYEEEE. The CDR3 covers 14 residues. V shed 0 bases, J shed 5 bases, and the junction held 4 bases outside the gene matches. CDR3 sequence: CASSLGQGFETQYF. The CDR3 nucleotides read TGTGCCAGCAGCTTGGGACAGGGTTTCGAGACCCAGTACTTC. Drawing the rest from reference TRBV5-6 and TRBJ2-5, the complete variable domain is DAGVTQSPTHLIKTRGQQVTLRCSPKSGHDTVSWYQQALGQGPQFIFQYYEEEERQRGNFPDRFSGHQFPNYSSELNVNALLLGDSALYLCASSLGQGFETQYFGPGTRLLVL.

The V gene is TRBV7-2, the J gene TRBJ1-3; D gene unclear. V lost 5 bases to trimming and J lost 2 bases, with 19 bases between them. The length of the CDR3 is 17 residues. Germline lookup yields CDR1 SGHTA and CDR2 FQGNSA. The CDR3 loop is CASSLLGGRLPGNTIYF. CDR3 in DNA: TGTGCCAGCAGCCTCCTTGGCGGCAGGCTCCCTGGAAACACCATATATTTT. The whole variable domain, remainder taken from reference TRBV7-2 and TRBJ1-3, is GAGVSQSPSNKVTEKGKDVELRCDPISGHTALYWYRQSLGQGLEFLIYFQGNSAPDKSGLPSDRFSAERTGGSVSTLTIQRTQQEDSAVYLCASSLLGGRLPGNTIYFGEGSWLTVV.

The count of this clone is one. The DNA of the CDR3 is TGTGCCAGCAGTTTGGAGGGGGCGTGGGGTCGCACTGAAGCTTTCTTT. This encodes CASSLEGAWGRTEAFF. This chain joins TRBV27 and TRBJ1-1; 7 nucleotides align to TRBD1. V lost 3 bases, J lost 4 bases, and 11 bases stayed unmatched. The CDR3 is 16 residues long. Germline CDR1 reads MNHEY; CDR2 reads SMNVEV (reference sequence).

The DNA for the CDR3 is TGCAGCGTTCCCCGGGACAGAAACCAAGAGACCCAGTACTTC. Protein: CSVPRDRNQETQYF. The chain couples TRBV29-1 to TRBJ2-5; 7 bases line up with TRBD1. The CDR3 spans 14 residues. In germline, CDR1 is SQVTM, CDR2 ANQGSEA. Losses at the gene ends were 5 bases for V and 0 bases for J; bases not matched to a gene: 6.

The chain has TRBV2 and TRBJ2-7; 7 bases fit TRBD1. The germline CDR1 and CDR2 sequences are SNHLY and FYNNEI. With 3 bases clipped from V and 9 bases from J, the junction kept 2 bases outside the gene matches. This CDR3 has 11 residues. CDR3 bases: TGTGCCAGCAGTGATAGGGACAGGCAGTACTTC. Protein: CASSDRDRQYF. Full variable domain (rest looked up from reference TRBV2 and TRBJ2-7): EPEVTQTPSHQVTQMGQEVILRCVPISNHLYFYWYRQILGQKVEFLVSFYNNEISEKSEIFDDQFSVERPDGSNFTLKIRSTKLEDSAMYFCASSDRDRQYFGPGTRLTVT.

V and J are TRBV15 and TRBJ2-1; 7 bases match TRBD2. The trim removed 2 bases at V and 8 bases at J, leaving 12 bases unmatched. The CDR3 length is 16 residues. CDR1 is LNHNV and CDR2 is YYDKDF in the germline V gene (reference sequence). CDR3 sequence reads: CATSRSSAIRGDEQFF. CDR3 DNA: TGTGCCACCAGCAGATCTTCGGCCATTCGGGGGGATGAGCAGTTCTTC.

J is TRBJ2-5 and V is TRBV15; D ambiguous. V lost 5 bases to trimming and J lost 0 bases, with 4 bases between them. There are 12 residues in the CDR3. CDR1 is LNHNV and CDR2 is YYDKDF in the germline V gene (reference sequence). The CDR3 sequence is CATSPHQETQYF. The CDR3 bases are TGTGCCACCAGCCCCCACCAAGAGACCCAGTACTTC.

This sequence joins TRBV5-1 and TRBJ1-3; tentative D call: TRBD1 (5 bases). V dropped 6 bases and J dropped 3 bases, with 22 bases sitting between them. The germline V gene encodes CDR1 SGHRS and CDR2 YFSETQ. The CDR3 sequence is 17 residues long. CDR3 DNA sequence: TGCGCCAGCACCCCGGGACTCGGGGGACTCTTTGGAAACACCATATATTTT. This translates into CASTPGLGGLFGNTIYF. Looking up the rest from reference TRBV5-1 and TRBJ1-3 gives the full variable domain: KAGVTQTPRYLIKTRGQQVTLSCSPISGHRSVSWYQQTPGQGLQFLFEYFSETQRNKGNFPGRFSGRQFSNSRSEMNVSTLELGDSALYLCASTPGLGGLFGNTIYFGEGSWLTVV.

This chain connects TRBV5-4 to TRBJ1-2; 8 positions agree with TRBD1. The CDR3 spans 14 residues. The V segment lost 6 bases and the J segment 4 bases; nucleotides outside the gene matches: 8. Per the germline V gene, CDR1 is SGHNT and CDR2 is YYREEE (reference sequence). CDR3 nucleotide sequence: TGTGCCAGCACCCGGACAGGGCAGATCTATGGCTACACCTTC. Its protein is CASTRTGQIYGYTF.

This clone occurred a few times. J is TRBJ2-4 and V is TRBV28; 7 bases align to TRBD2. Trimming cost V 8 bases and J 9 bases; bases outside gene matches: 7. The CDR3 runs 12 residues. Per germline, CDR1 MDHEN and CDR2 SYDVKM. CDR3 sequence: CASRGDDGIQYF. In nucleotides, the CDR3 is TGTGCCAGCCGGGGGGACGACGGCATTCAGTACTTC.

The CDR3 DNA follows: TGCGCCAGCAGCATCAGACTAGCGGACAATGAGCAGTTCTTC. It is translated as CASSIRLADNEQFF. This chain connects TRBV5-1 to TRBJ2-1, with 9 bases matching TRBD2. The CDR3 is 14 amino acids. Losses at the gene ends were 4 bases for V and 5 bases for J; bases not matched to a gene: 4. The V gene's germline CDR1 is SGHRS and CDR2 YFSETQ.

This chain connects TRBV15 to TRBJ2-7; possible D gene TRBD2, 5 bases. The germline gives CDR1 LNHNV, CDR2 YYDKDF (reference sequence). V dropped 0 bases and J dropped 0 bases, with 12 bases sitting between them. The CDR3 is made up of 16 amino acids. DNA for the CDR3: TGTGCCACCAGCAGAGATTCCAGGAGGAGCTCCTACGAGCAGTACTTC. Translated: CATSRDSRRSSYEQYF.

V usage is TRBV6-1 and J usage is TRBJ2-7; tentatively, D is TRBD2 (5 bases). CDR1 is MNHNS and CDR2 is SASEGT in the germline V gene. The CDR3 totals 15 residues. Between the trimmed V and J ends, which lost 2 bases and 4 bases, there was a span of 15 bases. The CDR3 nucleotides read TGTGCCAGCAGTGAATTCGGAGGACTGGATTACGAGCAGTACTTC. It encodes CASSEFGGLDYEQYF.

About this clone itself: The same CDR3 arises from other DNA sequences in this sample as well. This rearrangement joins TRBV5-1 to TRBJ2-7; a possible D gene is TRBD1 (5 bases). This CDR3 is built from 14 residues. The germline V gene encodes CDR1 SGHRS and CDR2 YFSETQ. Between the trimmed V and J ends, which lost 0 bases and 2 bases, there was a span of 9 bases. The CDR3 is CASSLAPGTYEQYF. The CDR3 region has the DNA TGCGCCAGCAGCTTGGCCCCAGGGACCTACGAGCAGTACTTC.

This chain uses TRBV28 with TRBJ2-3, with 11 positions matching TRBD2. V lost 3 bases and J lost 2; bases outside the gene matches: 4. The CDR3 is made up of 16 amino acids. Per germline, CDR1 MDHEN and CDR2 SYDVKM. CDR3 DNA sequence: TGTGCCAGCAGTTTTAGCGGGAGGGGTATCACAGATACGCAGTATTTT. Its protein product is CASSFSGRGITDTQYF.

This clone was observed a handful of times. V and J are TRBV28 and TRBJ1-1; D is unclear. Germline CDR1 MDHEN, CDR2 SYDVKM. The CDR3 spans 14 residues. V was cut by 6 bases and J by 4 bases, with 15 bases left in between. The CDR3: CASSPRHWSTEAFF. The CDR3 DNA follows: TGTGCCAGCAGCCCTAGGCACTGGAGCACTGAAGCTTTCTTT. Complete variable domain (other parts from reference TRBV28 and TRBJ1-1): DVKVTQSSRYLVKRTGEKVFLECVQDMDHENMFWYRQDPGLGLRLIYFSYDVKMKEKGDIPEGYSVSREKKERFSLILESASTNQTSMYLCASSPRHWSTEAFFGQGTRLTVV.

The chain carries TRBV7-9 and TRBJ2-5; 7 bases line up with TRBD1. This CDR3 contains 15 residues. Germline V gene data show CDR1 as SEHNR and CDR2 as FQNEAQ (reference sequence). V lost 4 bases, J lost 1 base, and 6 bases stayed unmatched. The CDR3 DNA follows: TGTGCCAGCAGCTCGCAGGGGGTTCTCCAAGAGACCCAGTACTTC. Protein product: CASSSQGVLQETQYF.

The CDR3 bases are TGCGCCAGCAGCCAAGATTCATTTTCGGAGCAGTTCTTC. Its translation is CASSQDSFSEQFF. V and J are TRBV4-3 and TRBJ2-1; D not certain. The CDR3 runs to 13 residues. V lost 0 bases to trimming and J lost 10 bases, with 10 bases between them. Germline CDR1 is LGHNA and CDR2 is YSLEER.